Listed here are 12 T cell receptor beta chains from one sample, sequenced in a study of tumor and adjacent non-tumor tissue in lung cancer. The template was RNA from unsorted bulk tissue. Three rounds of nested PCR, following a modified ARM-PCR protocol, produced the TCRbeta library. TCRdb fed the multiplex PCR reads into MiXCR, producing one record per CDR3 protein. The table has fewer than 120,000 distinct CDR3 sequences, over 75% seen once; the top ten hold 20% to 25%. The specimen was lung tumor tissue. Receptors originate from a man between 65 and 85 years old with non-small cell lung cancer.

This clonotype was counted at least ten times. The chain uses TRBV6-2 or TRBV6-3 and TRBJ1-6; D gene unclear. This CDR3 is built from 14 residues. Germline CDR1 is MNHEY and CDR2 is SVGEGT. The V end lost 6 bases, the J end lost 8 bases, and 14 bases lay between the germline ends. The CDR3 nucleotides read TGTGCCAGCAGCCGGCCGCTATCCGATTCACCCCTCCACTTT. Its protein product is CASSRPLSDSPLHF.

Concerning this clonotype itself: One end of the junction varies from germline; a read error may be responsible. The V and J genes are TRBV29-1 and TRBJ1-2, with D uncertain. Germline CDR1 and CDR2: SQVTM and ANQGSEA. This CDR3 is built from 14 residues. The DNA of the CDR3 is TGCAGCGCCGAGAGAGAGATGGCTAACTATGGCTACATCTTC. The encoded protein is CSAEREMANYGYIF.

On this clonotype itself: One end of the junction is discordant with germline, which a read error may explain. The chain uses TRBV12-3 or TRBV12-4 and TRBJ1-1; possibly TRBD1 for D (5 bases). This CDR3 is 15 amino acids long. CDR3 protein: CASSYSGTGNTETFF. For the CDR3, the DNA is TGTGCCAGCAGTTACTCCGGGACGGGAAATACTGAAACTTTCTTT.

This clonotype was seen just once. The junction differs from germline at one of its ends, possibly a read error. This CDR3 reads CNADAAGGTGVLFF. CDR3 DNA sequence: TGCAACGCTGACGCAGCGGGGGGCACCGGGGTGCTGTTTTTT. V gene TRBV29-1 combines with J gene TRBJ2-2, with 9 bases that match TRBD2. Germline V gene data show CDR1 as SQVTM and CDR2 as ANQGSEA. This CDR3 has 14 residues.

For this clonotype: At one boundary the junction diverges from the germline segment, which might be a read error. CDR3 nucleotides: TGTGCCAGTAGCCTAGCGGGGGGTATTTACGAGCACTACTTC. It codes for CASSLAGGIYEHYF. This rearrangement joins TRBV14 to TRBJ2-7; TRBD2 agrees at 11 bases. The germline V gene has CDR1 SGHDN and CDR2 FVKESK. The CDR3 extends over 14 amino acids.

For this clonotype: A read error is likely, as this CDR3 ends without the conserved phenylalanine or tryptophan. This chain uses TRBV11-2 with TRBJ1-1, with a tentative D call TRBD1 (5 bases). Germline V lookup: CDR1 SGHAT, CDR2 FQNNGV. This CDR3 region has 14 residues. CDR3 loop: CVSTRVGGNTEAFS. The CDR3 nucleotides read TGTGTCAGCACTAGGGTGGGGGGGAACACTGAAGCTTTCTCT.

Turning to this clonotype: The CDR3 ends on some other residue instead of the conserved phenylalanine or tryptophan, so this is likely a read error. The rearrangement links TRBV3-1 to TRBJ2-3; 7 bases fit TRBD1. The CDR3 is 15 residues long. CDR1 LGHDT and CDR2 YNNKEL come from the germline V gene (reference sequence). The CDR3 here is CASNQTGALIKTQYY. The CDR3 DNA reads TGTGCCAGCAACCAAACAGGGGCCCTCATCAAAACGCAGTATTAT.

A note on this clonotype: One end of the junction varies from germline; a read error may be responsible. CDR3 bases: TGTGCCAACAGCTTAGCCCAGGGGGTCGGCCAGCCCCAGCATTTT. As protein: CANSLAQGVGQPQHF. The V and J genes are TRBV7-8 and TRBJ1-5, with 7 bases lining up with TRBD1. This CDR3 region has 15 residues. Germline CDR1 and CDR2: SGHVS and FQNEAQ.

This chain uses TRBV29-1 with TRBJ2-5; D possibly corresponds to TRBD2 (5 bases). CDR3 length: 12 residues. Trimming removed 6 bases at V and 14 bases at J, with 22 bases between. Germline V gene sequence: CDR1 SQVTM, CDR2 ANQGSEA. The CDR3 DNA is TGCAGCGTAAAAGGACTCTCGGCTTACACCTACTTC. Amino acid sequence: CSVKGLSAYTYF.

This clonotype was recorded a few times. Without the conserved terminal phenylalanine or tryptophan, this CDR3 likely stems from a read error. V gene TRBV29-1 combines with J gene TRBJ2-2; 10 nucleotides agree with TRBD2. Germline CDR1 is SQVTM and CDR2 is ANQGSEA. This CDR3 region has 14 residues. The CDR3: CSADVAGGTGELFY. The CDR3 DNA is TGTAGCGCGGACGTAGCGGGGGGCACCGGGGAGCTGTTTTAT.

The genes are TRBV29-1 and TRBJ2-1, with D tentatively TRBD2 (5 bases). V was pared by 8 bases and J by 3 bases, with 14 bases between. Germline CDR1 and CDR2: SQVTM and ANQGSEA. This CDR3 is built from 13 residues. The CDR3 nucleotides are TGCAGCACCTCTAGCCCAAACTACAATGAGCAGTTCTTC. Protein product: CSTSSPNYNEQFF.

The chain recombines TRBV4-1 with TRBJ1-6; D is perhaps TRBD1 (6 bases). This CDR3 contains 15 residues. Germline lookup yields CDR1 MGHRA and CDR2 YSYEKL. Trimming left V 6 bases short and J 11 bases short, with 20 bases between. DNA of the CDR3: TGCGCCAGCAGACATACAGGGCCCCTTCAGACACCCCTCCACTTT. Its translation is CASRHTGPLQTPLHF.